This TCR beta chain was identified during a study of blood T cell repertoires in COVID-19. Study-level background: Whether acute or convalescent, the COVID-19 samples came from the United States, Italy and Spain.

In the original processing: Quantification of nucleated cells was approximated via reference gene primer amplification. The repertoire was sequenced with immunoSEQ multiplex PCR; TCRdb's copy has only in-frame clones and lacks some. V and J calls and clone size come straight from that table; D and trimming were deduced from the DNA. Seen here are a few hundred thousand clones, 84% observed once, and the top ten hold roughly 1.4%. The germline CDR1 and CDR2 sequences are MNHEY and SVGAGI. Trimming cost V 4 bases and J 4 bases, with 20 bases left between them. This CDR3 has 16 residues. Source material: peripheral blood. This sequence originates from a middle-aged woman who had recovered from COVID-19. The rearrangement links TRBV6-5 to TRBJ2-7, with D perhaps TRBD2 (6 bases). The CDR3 bases are TGTGCCAGCAGTTTAACAACAGGCGGAGGGATTTACGAGCAGTACTTC. Its protein is CASSLTTGGGIYEQYF.